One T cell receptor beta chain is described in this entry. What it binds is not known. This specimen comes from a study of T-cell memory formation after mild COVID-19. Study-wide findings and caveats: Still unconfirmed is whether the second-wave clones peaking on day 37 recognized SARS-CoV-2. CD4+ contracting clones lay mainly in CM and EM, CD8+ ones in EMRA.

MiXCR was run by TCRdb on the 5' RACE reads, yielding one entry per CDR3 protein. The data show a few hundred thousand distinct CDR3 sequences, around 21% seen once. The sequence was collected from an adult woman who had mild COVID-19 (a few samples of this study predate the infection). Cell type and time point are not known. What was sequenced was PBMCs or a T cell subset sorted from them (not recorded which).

The CDR3 sequence is CASSSDGDTQYF. CDR3 coding DNA: TGTGCCAGCAGTTCGGATGGAGATACGCAGTATTTT. This chain uses TRBV12-3 or TRBV12-4 with TRBJ2-3; D ambiguous. This CDR3 has 12 amino acids. Trimming left V 4 bases short and J 5 bases short, with 7 bases between.